The 17 T cell receptor beta chains given below trace back to one sample, sequenced in a study of cytomegalovirus exposure and HLA in healthy donors. Repertoires were generated with immunoSEQ multiplex PCR, while TCRdb's copy carries only in-frame clones and drops some. Of approximately 300,000 clones listed, 86% were seen once; the top ten hold about 0.8%. Sequences were obtained from PBMCs. The origin of the receptors is a woman between 18 and 30 years old in good health and CMV-seronegative.

The V gene is TRBV4-1, the J gene TRBJ2-1, with D maybe TRBD2 (5 bases). The ends were cut back, 0 bases at V and 2 bases at J, with 11 bases in the middle. CDR1 is MGHRA and CDR2 is YSYEKL in the germline V gene. The CDR3 loop spans 16 amino acids. This CDR3 is CASSQEGGLAYNEQFF. The CDR3 nucleotides are TGCGCCAGCAGCCAAGAAGGCGGGCTAGCCTACAATGAGCAGTTCTTC.

The chain employs TRBV6-5 and TRBJ2-7; a weak D match, TRBD1 (6 bases). CDR3 length: 13 residues. In germline, CDR1 is MNHEY, CDR2 SVGAGI. The V and J ends lost 4 bases and 1 base respectively, with 8 bases between them. The CDR3 DNA follows: TGTGCCAGCAGTTCGGGACAATCCTACGAGCAGTACTTC. This codes for CASSSGQSYEQYF.

This CDR3 is CAIRGRREGPEETDTQYF. Here the CDR3 DNA reads TGTGCCATCAGAGGGAGGCGGGAGGGCCCTGAGGAGACAGATACGCAGTATTTT. The V call is TRBV10-3, the J call TRBJ2-3, with 9 bases matching TRBD2. The germline V gene encodes CDR1 ENHRY and CDR2 SYGVKD. The V and J ends lost 6 bases and 3 bases, in that order; junction bases with no gene match: 16. This CDR3 spans 18 amino acids.

The chain's CDR3 is CASSVSGLAGIGELFF. The CDR3 DNA sequence: TGTGCCAGCAGCGTGTCGGGACTAGCGGGAATCGGGGAGCTGTTTTTT. V is TRBV9 and J is TRBJ2-2; 13 bases are a match to TRBD2. The germline gives CDR1 SGDLS, CDR2 YYNGEE. This CDR3 region has 16 residues. With V trimmed by 2 bases and J by 7 bases, 5 bases remained unmatched.

This chain uses TRBV6-6 with TRBJ1-2; unclear D gene. The V and J ends lost 2 bases and 6 bases respectively, with 4 bases between them. The CDR3 length is 11 residues. Germline CDR1 is MNHNY and CDR2 is SVGAGI (reference sequence). The CDR3 loop is CASSYQDGYTF. CDR3 sequence (DNA): TGTGCCAGCAGTTACCAGGATGGCTACACCTTC.

The chain joins TRBV7-2 to TRBJ2-3, with a weak D call TRBD2 (6 bases). The CDR3 consists of 17 residues. Germline V gene data show CDR1 as SGHTA and CDR2 as FQGNSA. Trimming pared 1 base from V and 1 base from J, leaving 15 bases between. The CDR3 protein is CASSLELGGTGTDTQYF. CDR3 nucleotide sequence: TGTGCCAGCAGCTTAGAACTCGGCGGGACCGGCACAGATACGCAGTATTTT.

Note on this clone: Germline and junction disagree at one end, which may indicate a read error. The rearrangement uses TRBV6-1 and TRBJ1-2; 7 bases are a match to TRBD1. Germline CDR1 MNHNS, CDR2 SASEGT. The CDR3 sequence is 13 residues long. The CDR3 DNA follows: TGTGCCAGCAGTCCCGGAACGTCGACAGGGTTCGCCTTC. Its translation: CASSPGTSTGFAF.

The chain couples TRBV6-5 to TRBJ2-3; 11 positions match TRBD2. Germline V gives CDR1 MNHEY, CDR2 SVGAGI. The CDR3 consists of 14 residues. J lost 7 bases, V lost 6 bases, and 6 bases had no gene match. CDR3 in amino acids: CASSQATSGNTQYF. The CDR3, as DNA: TGTGCCAGCAGCCAAGCGACTAGCGGGAATACGCAGTATTTT.

CDR3 residues: CASSLATSGSLSSYNEQFF. Written as DNA, the CDR3 is TGCGCCAGCAGCTTGGCGACTAGCGGGAGTCTTAGCTCCTACAATGAGCAGTTCTTC. This chain joins TRBV5-1 and TRBJ2-1; 12 bases are shared with TRBD2. This CDR3 has 19 amino acids. CDR1 is SGHRS and CDR2 is YFSETQ in the germline V gene. Unmatched junction bases numbered 7, after V lost 0 bases and J lost 0 bases.

The rearrangement uses TRBV11-2 and TRBJ1-1; 9 bases line up with TRBD1. With 1 base clipped from V and 3 bases from J, the junction kept 6 bases outside the gene matches. Germline lookup yields CDR1 SGHAT and CDR2 FQNNGV. The CDR3 spans 16 residues. The CDR3 is CASSLGGTGRHTEAFF. In DNA form, the CDR3 reads TGTGCCAGCAGCTTAGGGGGGACAGGGCGCCACACTGAAGCTTTCTTT.

The CDR3, as DNA: TGTGCCAGCAGAACAGTTGGAGGGGCAGGGAGATTCAACACTGAAGCTTTCTTT. Protein: CASRTVGGAGRFNTEAFF. This chain uses TRBV2 with TRBJ1-1; weak D call: TRBD1 (5 bases). Germline CDR1 is SNHLY and CDR2 is FYNNEI. The CDR3 is 18 residues long. The V and J ends lost 6 bases and 2 bases respectively, with 25 bases between them.

The chain couples TRBV27 to TRBJ1-3, with no clear D. Trimming removed 3 bases at V and 8 bases at J, with 11 bases between. CDR1 MNHEY and CDR2 SMNVEV come from the germline V gene (reference sequence). The CDR3 sequence is 13 residues long. The CDR3 loop reads CASSLSGWDTIYF. CDR3 DNA sequence: TGTGCCAGCAGTTTGTCAGGCTGGGACACCATATATTTT.

This clone showed up just a few times. The chain employs TRBV7-9 and TRBJ2-7; 8 nucleotides align to TRBD2. Germline loops: CDR1 SEHNR, CDR2 FQNEAQ (reference sequence). The V gene end was trimmed by 5 bases and the J gene end by 0 bases; junction bases not matched to a gene: 6. The CDR3 is made up of 15 amino acids. CDR3 in DNA: TGTGCCAGCAGCGCACTAGCGGTTAGCTCCTACGAGCAGTACTTC. It codes for CASSALAVSSYEQYF.

The V call is TRBV29-1, the J call TRBJ2-7; 9 nucleotides agree with TRBD1. Germline trimming cut 4 bases from V and 4 bases from J; bases unmatched to any gene: 2. CDR1 is SQVTM and CDR2 is ANQGSEA in the germline V gene. This CDR3 is 12 amino acids long. CDR3 residues: CSVGTGEYEQYF. For the CDR3, the DNA is TGCAGCGTTGGGACAGGGGAATACGAGCAGTACTTC.

This chain uses TRBV27 with TRBJ2-5; D ambiguous. With 6 bases removed from V and 5 bases from J, the gap between germline ends came to 13 bases. The CDR3 has 13 amino acids. Germline V lookup: CDR1 MNHEY, CDR2 SMNVEV (reference sequence). CDR3 protein: CASRETLKETQYF. In DNA form, the CDR3 reads TGTGCCAGCAGAGAAACCCTAAAGGAGACCCAGTACTTC.

This chain uses TRBV28 with TRBJ2-6; D remains unclear. Germline CDR1 MDHEN, CDR2 SYDVKM. CDR3 size: 13 residues. Between the trimmed V and J ends, which lost 7 bases and 0 bases, there was a span of 4 bases. The CDR3 DNA follows: TGTGCCAGCACGCGCTCTGGGGCCAACGTCCTGACTTTC. It is translated as CASTRSGANVLTF.

The gene calls are TRBV6-1 and TRBJ1-1; D ambiguous. This CDR3 is 13 amino acids long. Trimming took 6 bases from V and 0 from J, leaving 8 bases between them. The germline V gene encodes CDR1 MNHNS and CDR2 SASEGT. The CDR3 here is CASRATVNTEAFF. The CDR3 DNA reads as TGTGCCAGCAGAGCGACCGTGAACACTGAAGCTTTCTTT.